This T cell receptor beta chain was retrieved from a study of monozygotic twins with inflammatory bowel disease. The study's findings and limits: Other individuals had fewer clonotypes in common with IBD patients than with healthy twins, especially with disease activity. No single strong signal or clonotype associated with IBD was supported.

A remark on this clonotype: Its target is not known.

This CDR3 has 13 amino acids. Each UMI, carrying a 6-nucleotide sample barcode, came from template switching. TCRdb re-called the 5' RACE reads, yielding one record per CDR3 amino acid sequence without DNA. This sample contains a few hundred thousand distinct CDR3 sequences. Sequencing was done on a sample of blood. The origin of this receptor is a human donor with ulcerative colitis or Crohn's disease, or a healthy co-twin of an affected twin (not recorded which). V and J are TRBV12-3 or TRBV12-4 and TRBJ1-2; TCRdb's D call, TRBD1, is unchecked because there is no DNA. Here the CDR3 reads CASILGAGSGYTF.